This TCR beta chain was profiled in a study of T cell responses to AZD1222 COVID-19 vaccine. Whole-study context: Second-dose recipients at about 4 or about 12 weeks were treated as one pooled group. Study observations and caveats: At baseline, seropositivity was found in only five or six AZD1222 recipients. Elevations in Spike-specific TCR breadth and depth followed administration of two AZD1222 doses. The donors showed a predominance of white British ancestry and of females, with possible underestimation of clonal diversity.

The CDR3 consists of 14 residues. Per the germline V gene, CDR1 is KGHSH and CDR2 is LQKENI. The ends lost 2 bases at V and 5 bases at J; junction bases unmatched: 3. As to this clone: The antigen remains unidentified.

Data came from immunoSEQ multiplex PCR; TCRdb stores just in-frame clones and leaves some out. The table lists around 92,000 clones, roughly 91% of them singletons, with over 20% in the top ten. This TCR came from an adult in good health. This material consisted of peripheral blood, taken on day 0 of AZD1222 vaccination. The chain carries TRBV18 and TRBJ2-1; 7 positions match TRBD1. The CDR3 DNA sequence: TGTGCCAGCTCACCAGGGACAGTGAACAATGAGCAGTTCTTC. Its protein product is CASSPGTVNNEQFF.